The TCR beta chain under discussion was sequenced for a study of identical twins. TCRdb used MiXCR to reprocess the 5' RACE reads, holding one entry per CDR3 protein. This sample yields more than 600,000 distinct CDR3 sequences, of which 15% to 20% are seen a single time; 13% belongs to the top ten. Trimming stripped 3 bases from V and 8 bases from J, with 10 bases between. The length of the CDR3 is 12 residues. CDR1 is KGHSH, CDR2 LQKENI, per germline. These data are also associated with another study on T cells expressing NK-cell markers.

The clonotype originates from a woman aged 18-29 years in good health. This chain connects TRBV18 to TRBJ1-2; unclear D gene. Sequenced input: PBMCs. CDR3 nucleotides: TGTGCCAGCTCACCGGCCGGGCACGGCTACACCTTC. Its translation: CASSPAGHGYTF.